A single sample is the source of the 21 T cell receptor beta chains below, sequenced in a study of T cell responses to AZD1222 COVID-19 vaccine. TCRdb's table, derived via immunoSEQ multiplex PCR, lists solely in-frame clones and lacks some. Among roughly 180,000 clones listed, about 89% were seen once. Material: peripheral blood, obtained on day 0 of AZD1222 vaccination. The receptors shown here come from an adult in good health.

This chain links TRBV20-1 with TRBJ2-7; TRBD2 might be the D (6 bases). The CDR3 spans 14 residues. CDR1 DFQATT and CDR2 SNEGSKA come from the germline V gene (reference sequence). Trimming cost V 3 bases and J 3 bases, with 15 bases left between them. The CDR3 loop reads CSASWAGGIYEQYF. For the CDR3, the DNA is TGCAGTGCTAGTTGGGCAGGCGGGATCTACGAGCAGTACTTC.

The rearrangement joins TRBV7-9 to TRBJ2-6; D not resolved. Looked up from germline, CDR1 is SEHNR and CDR2 is FQNEAQ (reference sequence). The CDR3 totals 15 residues. With 3 bases removed from V and 4 bases from J, the gap between germline ends came to 10 bases. CDR3 protein: CASSFYDSGANVLTF. The CDR3, as DNA: TGTGCCAGCAGCTTTTATGACTCCGGGGCCAACGTCCTGACTTTC. Variable domain in full (rest from reference TRBV7-9 and TRBJ2-6): DTGVSQNPRHKITKRGQNVTFRCDPISEHNRLYWYRQTLGQGPEFLTYFQNEAQLEKSRLLSDRFSAERPKGSFSTLEIQRTEQGDSAMYLCASSFYDSGANVLTFGAGSRLTVL.

The chain uses TRBV10-2 and TRBJ1-2, with TRBD1 matching over 9 bases. Germline assignment: CDR1 WSHSY and CDR2 SAAADI. V was pared by 2 bases and J by 7 bases, with 8 bases of the junction left unmatched. This CDR3 contains 15 residues. CDR3 loop: CASSEPGQGIGGYTF. As DNA, the CDR3 is TGCGCCAGCAGTGAGCCGGGACAGGGAATTGGTGGCTACACCTTC.

The gene calls are TRBV7-2 and TRBJ1-6; tentative D call: TRBD1 (5 bases). This CDR3 is built from 13 residues. Germline values: CDR1 SGHTA, CDR2 FQGNSA. The V and J ends lost 3 bases and 9 bases respectively, with 9 bases between them. Here the CDR3 DNA reads TGTGCCAGCAGCTTGGGGCCGCCTTCACCCCTCCACTTT. Encoded protein: CASSLGPPSPLHF.

V usage is TRBV11-2 and J usage is TRBJ1-4; no definite D call. Germline CDR1 reads SGHAT; CDR2 reads FQNNGV. The CDR3 length is 13 residues. Trimming left V 6 bases short and J 7 bases short, with 12 bases between. CDR3 in amino acids: CASRRLGSEKLFF. The CDR3 DNA is TGTGCCAGCAGGAGGCTAGGAAGTGAAAAACTGTTTTTT.

This clone has more than one count but fewer than ten. The chain has TRBV7-9 and TRBJ1-6; 10 bases map to TRBD1. V shed 5 bases, J shed 10 bases, and the junction held 8 bases outside the gene matches. This CDR3 comprises 15 residues. Germline lookup yields CDR1 SEHNR and CDR2 FQNEAQ (reference sequence). The CDR3 region has the DNA TGTGCCAGCAGCCCAGACAGGGGGCTTGAATCACCCCTCCACTTT. It specifies CASSPDRGLESPLHF.

CDR3 coding DNA: TGTGCCAGCAGCACAACTAGCGGGAGAACATATACGCAGTATTTT. Residues: CASSTTSGRTYTQYF. This sequence joins TRBV9 and TRBJ2-3; TRBD2 agrees at 11 bases. Germline V gene data show CDR1 as SGDLS and CDR2 as YYNGEE. The CDR3 consists of 15 residues. The V gene end was trimmed by 4 bases and the J gene end by 7 bases; junction bases not matched to a gene: 8.

The chain has TRBV19 and TRBJ1-5; no definite D call. Deletions cut 0 bases from V and 7 bases from J, with 13 bases between. The germline V gene encodes CDR1 LNHDA and CDR2 SQIVND (reference sequence). The CDR3 runs to 15 residues. The DNA of the CDR3 is TGTGCCAGTAGTATAGATCCATGGAGGGAACAGCCCCAGCATTTT. Translation gives CASSIDPWREQPQHF.

CDR3 protein: CASSRGTGRFEKLFF. CDR3 nucleotide sequence: TGTGCCAGTAGCAGGGGGACAGGACGGTTTGAAAAACTGTTTTTT. The chain employs TRBV19 and TRBJ1-4; 8 bases map to TRBD1. The CDR3 spans 15 residues. With 6 bases clipped from V and 7 bases from J, the junction kept 10 bases outside the gene matches. CDR1 LNHDA and CDR2 SQIVND come from the germline V gene (reference sequence).

In its sample, this clone was seen a few times. The V and J genes are TRBV5-6 and TRBJ1-3, with D maybe TRBD1 (6 bases). The germline V gene has CDR1 SGHDT and CDR2 YYEEEE. Trimming left V 3 bases short and J 0 bases short, with 16 bases between. The CDR3 contains 17 residues. In nucleotides, the CDR3 is TGTGCCAGCAGCTCCGGACAGCGGTTTACCTCTGGAAACACCATATATTTT. Residues: CASSSGQRFTSGNTIYF.

J is TRBJ1-2 and V is TRBV28; D gene uncertain. Germline V CDR1 and CDR2: MDHEN, SYDVKM. V was pared by 3 bases and J by 1 base, with 9 bases between. This CDR3 spans 14 amino acids. The CDR3 reads CASSFPESNYGYTF. The CDR3 DNA follows: TGTGCCAGCAGTTTCCCCGAGAGTAACTATGGCTACACCTTC.

The chain employs TRBV15 and TRBJ1-5, with a tentative D call TRBD1 (5 bases). Germline CDR1 reads LNHNV; CDR2 reads YYDKDF (reference sequence). The CDR3 runs to 15 residues. V gave up 4 bases and J gave up 4 bases, with 14 bases separating them. CDR3 protein: CATSTWGGRNQPQHF. CDR3 DNA: TGTGCCACCAGCACTTGGGGGGGGAGGAATCAGCCCCAGCATTTT.

V is TRBV7-8 and J is TRBJ2-7; D not resolved. CDR1 SGHVS and CDR2 FQNEAQ come from the germline V gene. V was clipped by 2 bases and J by 4 bases, with 15 bases between them. The CDR3 covers 15 residues. The CDR3 DNA is TGTGCCAGCAGCTTAAGGGTATCCGCTCCGTACGAGCAGTACTTC. It encodes CASSLRVSAPYEQYF.

The chain employs TRBV19 and TRBJ2-7; TRBD1 agrees at 7 bases. Germline V CDR1 and CDR2: LNHDA, SQIVND (reference sequence). The CDR3 sequence is 14 residues long. V shed 5 bases and J 3 bases; nucleotides not matched to a gene: 7. The CDR3 DNA sequence: TGTGCCAGTAGTTTCGCCGGGACAGACTACGAGCAGTACTTC. Translated: CASSFAGTDYEQYF.

V and J are TRBV5-6 and TRBJ1-5; TRBD1 matches 9 bases. After removal of 1 base from V and 6 bases from J, the junction contained 8 bases not matched to a gene. CDR1 SGHDT and CDR2 YYEEEE come from the germline V gene. The length of the CDR3 is 16 residues. The CDR3 DNA follows: TGTGCCAGCAGCTTGAATTTGGGACAGGGCGGTCAGCCCCAGCATTTT. Translation gives CASSLNLGQGGQPQHF.

The rearrangement uses TRBV9 and TRBJ2-1; D might be TRBD1 or TRBD2, each matching 5 bases. Trimming pared 0 bases from V and 5 bases from J, leaving 12 bases between. Looked up from germline, CDR1 is SGDLS and CDR2 is YYNGEE. This CDR3 contains 15 residues. CDR3 DNA: TGTGCCAGCAGCGTAGGAAGGGGCGGGCACAATGAGCAGTTCTTC. Protein: CASSVGRGGHNEQFF.

This clone was recorded a few times. This chain uses TRBV3-1 (or the pseudogene TRBV3-2) with TRBJ1-2; no definite D call. The CDR3 runs to 13 residues. With 0 bases removed from V and 5 bases from J, the gap between germline ends came to 7 bases. Germline CDR1 reads LGHDT; CDR2 reads YNNKEL (reference sequence). The CDR3 coding sequence is TGTGCCAGCAGCCAAGAAGGAATTTATGGCTACACCTTC. This encodes CASSQEGIYGYTF.

The chain employs TRBV7-9 and TRBJ1-2, with D perhaps TRBD1 (6 bases). Trimming took off 1 base at V and 7 bases at J, with 16 bases between the two ends. This CDR3 contains 15 residues. Germline V lookup: CDR1 SEHNR, CDR2 FQNEAQ (reference sequence). CDR3 region: CASSLGGRLRLGYTF. In DNA form, the CDR3 reads TGTGCCAGCAGCTTAGGGGGGCGTCTTCGTCTTGGCTACACCTTC.

This clone was detected only a few times. The chain recombines TRBV28 with TRBJ1-5, with TRBD1 matching over 9 bases. Trimming at V came to 3 bases and at J to 3 bases, leaving 3 bases not matched to a gene. CDR1 is MDHEN and CDR2 is SYDVKM in the germline V gene. CDR3 size: 15 residues. This chain's CDR3 is CASSFDRGFNQPQHF. CDR3 nucleotides: TGTGCCAGCAGTTTTGACAGGGGGTTCAATCAGCCCCAGCATTTT.

This chain joins TRBV6-2 or TRBV6-3 and TRBJ1-1; D gene ambiguous. CDR3 length: 15 amino acids. The germline V gene has CDR1 MNHEY and CDR2 SVGEGT. Deletions cut 2 bases from V and 2 bases from J, with 12 bases between. This CDR3 reads CASSYTGRGNTEAFF. The CDR3 DNA reads as TGTGCCAGCAGTTACACGGGTCGAGGCAACACTGAAGCTTTCTTT.

V is TRBV5-5 and J is TRBJ1-2, with a weak D call TRBD1 (6 bases). In germline, CDR1 is SGHKS, CDR2 YYEKEE (reference sequence). Deletions cut 1 base from V and 6 bases from J, with 16 bases between. This CDR3 region has 15 residues. The CDR3 reads CASSLLSDSRDGYTF. DNA for the CDR3: TGTGCCAGCAGCTTGTTGTCGGACAGCCGGGATGGCTACACCTTC.